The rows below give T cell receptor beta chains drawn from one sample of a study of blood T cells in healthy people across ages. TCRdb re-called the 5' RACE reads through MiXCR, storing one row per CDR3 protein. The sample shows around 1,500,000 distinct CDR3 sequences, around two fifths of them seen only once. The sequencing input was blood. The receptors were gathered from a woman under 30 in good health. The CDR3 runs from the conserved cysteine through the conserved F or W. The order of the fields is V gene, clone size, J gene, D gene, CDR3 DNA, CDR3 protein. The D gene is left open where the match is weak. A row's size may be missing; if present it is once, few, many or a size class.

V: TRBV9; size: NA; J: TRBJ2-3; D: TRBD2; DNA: TGTGCCAGCAGAGAGACTAGCGGGAGTATTTCAGATACGCAGTATTTT; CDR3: CASRETSGSISDTQYF
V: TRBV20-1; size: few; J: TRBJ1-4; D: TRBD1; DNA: TGCAGTGCTACGGGACAGGGGGCTTATTTAGGAAAACTGTTTTTT; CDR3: CSATGQGAYLGKLFF
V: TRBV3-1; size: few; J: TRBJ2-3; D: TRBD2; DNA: TGTGCCAGCAGCCGAGTAGCGGGAGTCACGGATACGCAGTATTTT; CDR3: CASSRVAGVTDTQYF
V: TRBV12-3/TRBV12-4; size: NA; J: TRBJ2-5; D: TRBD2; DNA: TGTGCCAGCAGTTTTTATTGGCTAGCGGGAGGTGGAGAGACCCAGTACTTC; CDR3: CASSFYWLAGGGETQYF
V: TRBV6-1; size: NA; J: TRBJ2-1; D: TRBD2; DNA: TGTGCCAGCAGTGGGGGGGGACTAACAAAGTGGGCTTACAATGAGCAGTTCTTC; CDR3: CASSGGGLTKWAYNEQFF
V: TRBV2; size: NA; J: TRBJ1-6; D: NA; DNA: TGTGCCAGCAGTACAACTTCGGGGACGGGTGATAATTCACCCCTCCACTTT; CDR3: CASSTTSGTGDNSPLHF
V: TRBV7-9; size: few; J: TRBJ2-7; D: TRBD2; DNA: TGTGCCAGCAGCTTAGGAATCCGGGGGGTCTACGAGCAGTACTTC; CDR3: CASSLGIRGVYEQYF
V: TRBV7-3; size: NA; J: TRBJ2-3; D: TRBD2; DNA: TGTGCCAGCAGCTCGGACCCTAGCGGGGGCCCAGATACGCAGTATTTT; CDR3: CASSSDPSGGPDTQYF
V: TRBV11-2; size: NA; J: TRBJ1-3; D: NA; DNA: TGTGCCAGCAGCCCGAGTTTGACGAACACCATATATTTT; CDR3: CASSPSLTNTIYF
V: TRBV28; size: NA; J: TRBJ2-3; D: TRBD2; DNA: TGTGCCAGCAGCCCAGCGGGACTACGCTCGGATACGCAGTATTTT; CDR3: CASSPAGLRSDTQYF
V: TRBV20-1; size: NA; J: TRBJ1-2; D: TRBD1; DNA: TGCAGTGCTAGAGAGACAGGGGGCGCGCAGGGCTACACCTTC; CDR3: CSARETGGAQGYTF
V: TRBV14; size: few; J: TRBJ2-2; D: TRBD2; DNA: TGTGCCAGCAGCCAAGCCCTAATGGGACTAGCGGGACCGTACACCGGGGAGCTGTTTTTT; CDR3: CASSQALMGLAGPYTGELFF
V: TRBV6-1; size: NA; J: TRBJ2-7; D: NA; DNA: TGTGCCAGCAGGAAGACTAGTAGCCCCTACAATGAGCAGTACTTC; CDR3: CASRKTSSPYNEQYF
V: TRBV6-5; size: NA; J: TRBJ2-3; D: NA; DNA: TGTGCCAGCAGTACCGGGGACGGTTGGGATACGCAGTATTTT; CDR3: CASSTGDGWDTQYF
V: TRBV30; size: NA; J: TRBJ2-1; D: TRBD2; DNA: TGTGCCTGGAGAGAACTAGCGGGAGGCTACAATGAGCAGTTCTTC; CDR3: CAWRELAGGYNEQFF
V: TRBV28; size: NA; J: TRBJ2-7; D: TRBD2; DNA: TGTGCCAGCAGTTTGACTAGCAACAATCACGAGCAGTACTTC; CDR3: CASSLTSNNHEQYF
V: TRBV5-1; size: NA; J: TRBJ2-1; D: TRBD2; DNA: TGCGCCAGCAGCCAAGGGACTAGCGGGGGGGCCAATGAGCAGTTCTTC; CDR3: CASSQGTSGGANEQFF
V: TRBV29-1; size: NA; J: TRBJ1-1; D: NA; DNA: TGCAGCGTTGAGGTACAGCAGAACACTGAAGCTTTCTTT; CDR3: CSVEVQQNTEAFF
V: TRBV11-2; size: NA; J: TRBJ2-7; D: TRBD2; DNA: TGTGCCAGCAGCTTGCGAGCGGGAATTGTGTCCTACGAGCAGTACTTC; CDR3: CASSLRAGIVSYEQYF
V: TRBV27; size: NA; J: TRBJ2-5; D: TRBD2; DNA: TGTGCCAGACAGACTAGCGGGGGGGACCAAGAGACCCAGTACTTC; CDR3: CARQTSGGDQETQYF
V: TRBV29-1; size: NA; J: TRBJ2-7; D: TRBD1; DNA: TGCAGCGTTCCCGCCGGGCAGGGGGCCTACGAGCAGTACTTC; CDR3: CSVPAGQGAYEQYF
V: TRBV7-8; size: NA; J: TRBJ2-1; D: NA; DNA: TGTGCCAGCAGAATTTCTTCGGGGGGCCCTTCCTACAATGAGCAGTTCTTC; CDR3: CASRISSGGPSYNEQFF
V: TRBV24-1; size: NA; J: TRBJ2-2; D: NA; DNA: TGTGCCACCAGTGATCGGGGGGCCACCAACACCGGGGAGCTGTTTTTT; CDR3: CATSDRGATNTGELFF
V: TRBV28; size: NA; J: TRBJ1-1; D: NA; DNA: TGTGCCAGCAGTCAGTACCTTGAAGCTTTCTTT; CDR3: CASSQYLEAFF
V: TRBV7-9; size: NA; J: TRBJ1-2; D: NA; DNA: TGTGCCAGCAGCGGCGGGACGGAATTCTATGGCTACACCTTC; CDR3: CASSGGTEFYGYTF
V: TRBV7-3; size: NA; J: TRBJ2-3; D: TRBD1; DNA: TGTGCCAGCAGCCCCTCGGGACAGGGGAGAGATACGCAGTATTTT; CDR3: CASSPSGQGRDTQYF
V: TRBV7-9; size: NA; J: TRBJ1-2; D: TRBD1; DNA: TGTGCCAGCAGCCCCGGACAGGGGATGGACGGCGGCTACACCTTC; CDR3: CASSPGQGMDGGYTF
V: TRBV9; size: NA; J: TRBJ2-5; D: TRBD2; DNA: TGTGCCAGCAGCGTGGGGACTAGCTTTACCCGTGAGCAGTACTTC; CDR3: CASSVGTSFTREQYF
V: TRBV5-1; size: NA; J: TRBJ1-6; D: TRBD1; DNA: TGCGCCAGCAGCGCTGGACAGGGGGTTAATTCACTCCTCCACTTT; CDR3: CASSAGQGVNSLLHF
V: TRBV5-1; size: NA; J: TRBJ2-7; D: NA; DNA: TGCGCCAGCAGCTTACAGGAGGGCGGCGAGCAGTACTTC; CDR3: CASSLQEGGEQYF
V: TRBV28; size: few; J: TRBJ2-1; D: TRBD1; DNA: TGTGCCAGCAGTTTATGGTTGGGACAGGACAATGAGCAGTTCTTC; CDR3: CASSLWLGQDNEQFF
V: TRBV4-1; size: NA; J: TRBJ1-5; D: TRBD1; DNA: TGCGCCAGCAGCCAGCCTCCAGGGGGCTTGAGCAATCAGCCCCAGCATTTT; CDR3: CASSQPPGGLSNQPQHF
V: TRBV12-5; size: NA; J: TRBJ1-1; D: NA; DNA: TGTGCTAGTGGTTTGGCCAGGAGGGGACTCCTGAACGGGAACACTGAAGCTTTCTTT; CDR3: CASGLARRGLLNGNTEAFF
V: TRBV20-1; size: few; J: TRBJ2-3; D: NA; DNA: TGCAGTGCTAGAGTTGACTCTTCAACAGATACGCAGTATTTT; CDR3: CSARVDSSTDTQYF
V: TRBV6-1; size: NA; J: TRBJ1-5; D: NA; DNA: TGTGCCAGCGGAGGTCAGCCCCAGCATTTT; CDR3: CASGGQPQHF
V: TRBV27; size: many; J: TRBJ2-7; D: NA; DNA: TGTGCCAGCAGTTTCCGCCTGGGCGAGCAGTACTTC; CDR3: CASSFRLGEQYF
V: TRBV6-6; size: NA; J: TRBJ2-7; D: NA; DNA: TGTGCCAGCAGCTCCGGTCGTTTAAGGTCAGGCGAGCAGTACTTC; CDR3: CASSSGRLRSGEQYF
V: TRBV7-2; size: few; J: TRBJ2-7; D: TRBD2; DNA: TGTGCCAGCAGCTTAGGAAGCGGGAGATTCTACGAGCAGTACTTC; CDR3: CASSLGSGRFYEQYF
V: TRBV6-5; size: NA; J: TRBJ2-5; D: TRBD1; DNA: TGTGCCAGCGGGTCGGGACAGGGGTTTCTGGTGGAGTACTTC; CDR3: CASGSGQGFLVEYF
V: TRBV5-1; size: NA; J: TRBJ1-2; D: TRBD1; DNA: TGCGCCAGCAGCGAAGGGACAGGGGGCTCCGATGGCTACACCTTC; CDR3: CASSEGTGGSDGYTF
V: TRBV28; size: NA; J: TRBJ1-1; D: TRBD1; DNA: TGTGCCAGCAGATTGCCGGGACAGGGGAACGCTTTCTTT; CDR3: CASRLPGQGNAFF
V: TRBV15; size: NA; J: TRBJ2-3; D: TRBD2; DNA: TGTGCCACCAGCAGTTTTTATAGCGGGAGGGCGACAGATACGCAGTATTTT; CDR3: CATSSFYSGRATDTQYF
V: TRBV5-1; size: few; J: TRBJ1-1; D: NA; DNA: TGCGCCAGCAGACTAGGGGAGGACACTGAAGCTTTCTTT; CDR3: CASRLGEDTEAFF
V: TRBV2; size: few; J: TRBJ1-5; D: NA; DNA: TGTGCCAGCAGTGAATTTCGTATGGACTATCAGCCCCAGCATTTT; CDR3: CASSEFRMDYQPQHF
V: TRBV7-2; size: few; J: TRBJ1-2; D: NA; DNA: TGTGCCAGCAGCTTACACGAAGGACGAAACTATGGCTACACCTTC; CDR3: CASSLHEGRNYGYTF
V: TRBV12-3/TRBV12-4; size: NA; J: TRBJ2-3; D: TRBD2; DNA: TGTGCCAGCAGTTTAGGGCTAGCGGGGGGGCTCACAGATACGCAGTATTTT; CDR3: CASSLGLAGGLTDTQYF
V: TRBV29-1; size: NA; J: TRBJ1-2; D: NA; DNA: TGCAGCGTTGAATCTCCCAGAAACGGCTACACCTTC; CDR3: CSVESPRNGYTF
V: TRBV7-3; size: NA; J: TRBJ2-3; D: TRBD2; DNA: TGTGCCAGCAGCCTCGGACTAGCGGGGGCGAGGGATACGCAGTATTTT; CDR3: CASSLGLAGARDTQYF
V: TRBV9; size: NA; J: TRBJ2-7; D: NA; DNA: TGTGCCAGCAGCTCCGTAGACGGCGGCAACTACGAGCAGTACTTC; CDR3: CASSSVDGGNYEQYF
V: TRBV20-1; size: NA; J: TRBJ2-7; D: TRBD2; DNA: TGCAGTGCGGGCGCAGCGGGACTAGCGGGCTACGAGCAGTACTTC; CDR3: CSAGAAGLAGYEQYF
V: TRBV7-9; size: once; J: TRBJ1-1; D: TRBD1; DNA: TGTGCCAGCGGACAGGGGGCGGGGGCTGAAGCTTTCTTT; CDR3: CASGQGAGAEAFF
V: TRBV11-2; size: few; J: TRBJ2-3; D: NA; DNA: TGTGCCAGCAACATCGAGCCATATACGCAGTATTTT; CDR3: CASNIEPYTQYF
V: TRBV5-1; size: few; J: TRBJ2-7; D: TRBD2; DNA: TGCGCCAGCAGCTTGGCTCGGCTAGCGGTACTCTACAATGAGCAGTACTTC; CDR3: CASSLARLAVLYNEQYF